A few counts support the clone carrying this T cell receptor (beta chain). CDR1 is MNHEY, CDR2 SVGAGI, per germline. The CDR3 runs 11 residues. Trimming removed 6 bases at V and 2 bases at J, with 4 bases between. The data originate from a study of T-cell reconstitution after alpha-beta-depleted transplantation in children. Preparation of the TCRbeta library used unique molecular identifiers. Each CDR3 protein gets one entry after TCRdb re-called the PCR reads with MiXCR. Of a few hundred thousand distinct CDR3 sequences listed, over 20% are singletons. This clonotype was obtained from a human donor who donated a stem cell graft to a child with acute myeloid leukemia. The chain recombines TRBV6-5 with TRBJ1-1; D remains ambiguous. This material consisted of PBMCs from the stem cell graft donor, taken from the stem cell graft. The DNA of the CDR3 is TGTGCCAGCAGGTTCAACACTGAAGCTTTCTTT. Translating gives CASRFNTEAFF.